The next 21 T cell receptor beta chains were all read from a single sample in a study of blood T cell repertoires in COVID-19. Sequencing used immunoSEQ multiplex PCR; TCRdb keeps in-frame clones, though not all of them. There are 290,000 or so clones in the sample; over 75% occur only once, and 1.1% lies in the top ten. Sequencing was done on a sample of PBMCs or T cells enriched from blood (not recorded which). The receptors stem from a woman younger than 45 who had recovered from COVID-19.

The CDR3 loop is CASSSTNNYGYTF. The DNA of the CDR3 is TGCGCCAGCAGTTCGACAAATAACTATGGCTACACCTTC. The chain recombines TRBV5-1 with TRBJ1-2; D not resolved. Between the trimmed V and J ends, which lost 5 bases and 1 base, there was a span of 9 bases. This CDR3 has 13 residues. Germline-derived CDR1 and CDR2 are SGHRS and YFSETQ.

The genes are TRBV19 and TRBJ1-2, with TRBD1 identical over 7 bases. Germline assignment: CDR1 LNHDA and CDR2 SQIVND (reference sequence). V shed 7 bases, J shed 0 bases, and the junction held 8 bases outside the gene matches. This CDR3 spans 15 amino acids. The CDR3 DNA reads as TGTGCCAGTAACCGACAGGGATTTGCTAACTATGGCTACACCTTC. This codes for CASNRQGFANYGYTF. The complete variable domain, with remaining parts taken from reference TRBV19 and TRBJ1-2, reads DGGITQSPKYLFRKEGQNVTLSCEQNLNHDAMYWYRQDPGQGLRLIYYSQIVNDFQKGDIAEGYSVSREKKESFPLTVTSAQKNPTAFYLCASNRQGFANYGYTFGSGTRLTVV.

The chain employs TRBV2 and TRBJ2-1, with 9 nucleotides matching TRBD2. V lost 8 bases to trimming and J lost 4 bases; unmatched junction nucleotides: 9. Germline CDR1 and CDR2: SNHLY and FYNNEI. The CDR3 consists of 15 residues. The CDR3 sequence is CASRIGAGGYNEQFF. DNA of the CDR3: TGTGCCAGCCGCATCGGGGCGGGAGGGTACAATGAGCAGTTCTTC.

The chain's CDR3 is CASSYDRGANSPLHF. The CDR3 coding sequence is TGTGCCAGCAGTTACGACAGGGGGGCAAATTCACCCCTCCACTTT. The chain links TRBV6-5 to TRBJ1-6, with TRBD1 identical over 9 bases. The CDR3 loop spans 15 amino acids. CDR1 and CDR2 (germline): MNHEY, SVGAGI. The V segment lost 2 bases and the J segment 7 bases; nucleotides outside the gene matches: 3.

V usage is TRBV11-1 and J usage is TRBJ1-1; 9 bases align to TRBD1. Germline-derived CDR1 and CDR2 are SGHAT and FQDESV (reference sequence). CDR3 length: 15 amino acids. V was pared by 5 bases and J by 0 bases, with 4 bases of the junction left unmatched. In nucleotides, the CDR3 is TGTGCCAGCAGCCCGACAGGGGGGTTGAACACTGAAGCTTTCTTT. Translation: CASSPTGGLNTEAFF.

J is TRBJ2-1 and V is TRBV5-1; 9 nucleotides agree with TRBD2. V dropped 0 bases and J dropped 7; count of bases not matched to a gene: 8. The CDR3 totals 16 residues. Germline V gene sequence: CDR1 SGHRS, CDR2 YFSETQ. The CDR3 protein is CASSLDLAGTGNEQFF. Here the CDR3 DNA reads TGCGCCAGCAGCTTGGATCTAGCGGGAACAGGGAATGAGCAGTTCTTC.

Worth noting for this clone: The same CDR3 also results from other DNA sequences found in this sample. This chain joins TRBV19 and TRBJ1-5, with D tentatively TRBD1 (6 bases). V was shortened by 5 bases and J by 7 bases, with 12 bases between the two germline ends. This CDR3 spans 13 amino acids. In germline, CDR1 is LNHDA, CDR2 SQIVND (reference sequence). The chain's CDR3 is CASSPGVRQPQHF. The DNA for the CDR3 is TGTGCCAGTAGTCCAGGGGTGCGGCAGCCCCAGCATTTT.

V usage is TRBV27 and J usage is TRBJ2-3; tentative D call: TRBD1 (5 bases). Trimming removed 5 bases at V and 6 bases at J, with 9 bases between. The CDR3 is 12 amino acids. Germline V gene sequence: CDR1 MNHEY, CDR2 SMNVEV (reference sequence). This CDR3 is CASSTTEDTQYF. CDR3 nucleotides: TGTGCCAGCAGTACGACAGAGGATACGCAGTATTTT.

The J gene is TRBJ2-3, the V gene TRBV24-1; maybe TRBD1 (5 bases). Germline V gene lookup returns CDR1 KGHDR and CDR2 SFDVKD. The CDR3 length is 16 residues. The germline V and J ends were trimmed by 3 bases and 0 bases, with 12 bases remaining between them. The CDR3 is CATSDTGPISTDTQYF. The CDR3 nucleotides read TGTGCCACCAGTGATACAGGCCCCATCAGCACAGATACGCAGTATTTT.

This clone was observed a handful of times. CDR3 DNA sequence: TGCAGCGCCGTTAGCGGGGAGGGGAGTTACGAGCAGTACTTC. It is translated as CSAVSGEGSYEQYF. V usage is TRBV29-1 and J usage is TRBJ2-7; 8 bases agree with TRBD2. The CDR3 runs 14 residues. J was trimmed by 4 bases and V by 7 bases; bases with no gene match: 12. Germline V gives CDR1 SQVTM, CDR2 ANQGSEA.

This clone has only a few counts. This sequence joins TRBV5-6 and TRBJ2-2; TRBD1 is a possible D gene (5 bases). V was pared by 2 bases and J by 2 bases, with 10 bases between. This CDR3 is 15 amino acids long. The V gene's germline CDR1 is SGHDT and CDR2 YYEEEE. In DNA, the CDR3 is TGTGCCAGCAGCTTTTTGACAGATAACACCGGGGAGCTGTTTTTT. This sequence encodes CASSFLTDNTGELFF.

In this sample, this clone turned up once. CDR3 sequence (DNA): TGTGCCAGCAGTTTCCAATGGGGCCCCTACGAGCAGTACTTC. Its protein is CASSFQWGPYEQYF. The V call is TRBV27, the J call TRBJ2-7, with D possibly matching TRBD1 (5 bases). The germline gives CDR1 MNHEY, CDR2 SMNVEV (reference sequence). This CDR3 is 14 amino acids long. Trimming left V 3 bases short and J 2 bases short, with 11 bases between.

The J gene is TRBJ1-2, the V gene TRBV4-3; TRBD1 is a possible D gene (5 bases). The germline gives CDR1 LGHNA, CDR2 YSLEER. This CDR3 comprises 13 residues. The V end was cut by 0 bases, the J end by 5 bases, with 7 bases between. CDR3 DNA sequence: TGCGCCAGCAGCCAAGACAGGGCGTATGGCTACACCTTC. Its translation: CASSQDRAYGYTF.

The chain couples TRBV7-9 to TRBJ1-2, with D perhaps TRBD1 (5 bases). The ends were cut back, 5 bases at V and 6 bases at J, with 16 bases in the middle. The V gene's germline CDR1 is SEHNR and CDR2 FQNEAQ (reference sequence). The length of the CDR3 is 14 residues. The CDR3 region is CASSGGWAEDGYTF. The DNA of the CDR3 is TGTGCCAGCAGCGGGGGGTGGGCGGAGGATGGCTACACCTTC.

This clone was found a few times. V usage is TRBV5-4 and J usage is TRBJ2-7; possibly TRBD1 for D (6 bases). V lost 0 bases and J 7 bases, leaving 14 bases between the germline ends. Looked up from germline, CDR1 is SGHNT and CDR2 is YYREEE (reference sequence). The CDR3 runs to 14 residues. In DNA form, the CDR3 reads TGTGCCAGCAGCTTGGCCGGCCAGGGGTATGAGCAGTACTTC. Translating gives CASSLAGQGYEQYF.

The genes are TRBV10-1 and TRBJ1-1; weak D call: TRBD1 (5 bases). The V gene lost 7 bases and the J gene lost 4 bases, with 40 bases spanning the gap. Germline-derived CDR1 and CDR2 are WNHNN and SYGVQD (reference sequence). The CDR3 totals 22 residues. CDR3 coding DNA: TGCGCCAGCACCGGGGGTTATCCGATCCGAAGTCTGTCCCGGGCCACGAGCACTGAAGCTTTCTTT. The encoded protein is CASTGGYPIRSLSRATSTEAFF.

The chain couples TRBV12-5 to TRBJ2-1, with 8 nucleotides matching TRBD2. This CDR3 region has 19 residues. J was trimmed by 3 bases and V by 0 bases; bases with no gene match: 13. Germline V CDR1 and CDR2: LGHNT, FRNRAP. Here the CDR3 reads CASGLVLGLGGRDYNEQFF. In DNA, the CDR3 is TGTGCTAGTGGTTTGGTTCTGGGACTAGGAGGTCGGGACTACAATGAGCAGTTCTTC.

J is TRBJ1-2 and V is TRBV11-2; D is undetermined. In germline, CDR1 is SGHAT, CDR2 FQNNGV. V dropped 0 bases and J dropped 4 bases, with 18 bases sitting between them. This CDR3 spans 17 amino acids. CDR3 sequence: CASSLDLRGQLGYGYTF. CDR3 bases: TGTGCCAGCAGCTTAGATCTCAGAGGCCAGCTTGGCTATGGCTACACCTTC.

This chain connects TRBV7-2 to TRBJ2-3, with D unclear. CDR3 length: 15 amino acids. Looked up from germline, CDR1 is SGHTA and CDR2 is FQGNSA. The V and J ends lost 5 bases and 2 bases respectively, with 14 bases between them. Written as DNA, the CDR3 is TGTGCCAGCAGCCCGCTTAACAGACACACAGATACGCAGTATTTT. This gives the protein CASSPLNRHTDTQYF.

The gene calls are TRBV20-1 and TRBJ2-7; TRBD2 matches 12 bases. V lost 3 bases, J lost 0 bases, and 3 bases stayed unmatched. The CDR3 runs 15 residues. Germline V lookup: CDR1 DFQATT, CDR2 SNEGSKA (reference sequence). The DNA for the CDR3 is TGCAGTGCTAGTCCGACTAGCGGGAGCTCCTACGAGCAGTACTTC. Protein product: CSASPTSGSSYEQYF.

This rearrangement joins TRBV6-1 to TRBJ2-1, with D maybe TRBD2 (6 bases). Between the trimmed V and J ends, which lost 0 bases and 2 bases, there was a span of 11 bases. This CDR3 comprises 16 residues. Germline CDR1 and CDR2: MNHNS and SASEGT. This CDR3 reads CASSEAGRGPYNEQFF. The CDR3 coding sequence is TGTGCCAGCAGTGAAGCAGGGCGGGGTCCCTACAATGAGCAGTTCTTC.